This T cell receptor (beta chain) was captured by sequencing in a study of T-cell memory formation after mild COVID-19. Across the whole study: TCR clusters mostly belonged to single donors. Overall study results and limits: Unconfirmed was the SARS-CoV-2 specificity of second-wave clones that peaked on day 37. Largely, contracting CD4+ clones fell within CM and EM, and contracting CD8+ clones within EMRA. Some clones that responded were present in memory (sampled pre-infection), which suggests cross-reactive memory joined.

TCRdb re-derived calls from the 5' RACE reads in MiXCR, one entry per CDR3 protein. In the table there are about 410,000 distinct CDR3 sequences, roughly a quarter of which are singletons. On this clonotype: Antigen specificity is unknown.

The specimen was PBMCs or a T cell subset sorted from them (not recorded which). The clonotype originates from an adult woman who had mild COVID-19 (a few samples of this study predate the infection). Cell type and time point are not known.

This CDR3 reads CSASSPGGNEQFF. CDR3 sequence (DNA): TGCAGTGCTAGTAGCCCGGGGGGCAATGAGCAGTTCTTC. The chain is built from TRBV20-1 and TRBJ2-1, with TRBD2 matching 7 bases. The CDR3 has 13 amino acids. J gave up 6 bases and V 3 bases, and 5 bases lay outside the gene matches. Germline-derived CDR1 and CDR2 are DFQATT and SNEGSKA (reference sequence).